This T cell receptor beta chain was recorded in a study of blood T cell repertoires in COVID-19. About the study: Sample material is recorded as cDNA or gDNA derived from T cells, B-cell-depleted T cells, or PBMCs.

In the original workflow: Amplification with reference gene primers provided the estimates of nucleated cell counts. Clones were sequenced by immunoSEQ multiplex PCR, and TCRdb holds only the in-frame ones, with some missing. V and J calls and clone size are given by that table; D and trimming were obtained from the DNA. The sample consists of about 150,000 clones, over 80% of them appearing once. Germline CDR1 is LGHDT and CDR2 is YNNKEL (reference sequence). The CDR3 is 15 residues long. V shed 3 bases, J shed 3 bases, and the junction held 5 bases outside the gene matches. The chain has TRBV3-1 (or the pseudogene TRBV3-2) and TRBJ2-1; 7 bases are a match to TRBD1. Sequencing was carried out using peripheral blood. This clonotype was obtained from a man between 65 and 85 years old who had recovered from COVID-19. CDR3 in amino acids: CASSHKGTVYNEQFF. The CDR3 DNA reads as TGTGCCAGCAGCCATAAGGGGACAGTCTACAATGAGCAGTTCTTC.